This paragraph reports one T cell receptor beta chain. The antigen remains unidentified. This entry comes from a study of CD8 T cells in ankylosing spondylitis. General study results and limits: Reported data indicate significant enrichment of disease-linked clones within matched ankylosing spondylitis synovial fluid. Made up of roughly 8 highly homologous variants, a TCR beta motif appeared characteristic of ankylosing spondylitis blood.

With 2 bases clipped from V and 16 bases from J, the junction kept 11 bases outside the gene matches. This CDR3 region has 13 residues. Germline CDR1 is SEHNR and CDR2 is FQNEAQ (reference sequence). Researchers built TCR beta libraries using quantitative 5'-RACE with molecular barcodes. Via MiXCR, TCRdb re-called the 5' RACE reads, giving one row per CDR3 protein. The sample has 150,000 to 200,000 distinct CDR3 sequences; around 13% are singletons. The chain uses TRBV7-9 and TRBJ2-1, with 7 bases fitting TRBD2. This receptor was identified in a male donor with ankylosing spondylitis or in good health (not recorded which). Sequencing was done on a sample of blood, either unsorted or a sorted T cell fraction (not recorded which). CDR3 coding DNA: TGTGCCAGCAGCTTAAGTCTACTAGCGATCCAATTCTTC. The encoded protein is CASSLSLLAIQFF.